One and the same sample provided the 29 T cell receptor beta chains below, sequenced in a study of cytomegalovirus exposure and HLA in healthy donors. PCR was performed using 60 Vbeta and 13 Jbeta primers. Repertoires were generated with immunoSEQ multiplex PCR, while TCRdb's copy carries only in-frame clones and drops some. This table has 120,000 or so clones, more than 80% appearing once. The sequencing sample was made of PBMCs. Receptor source: a man in his forties in good health and CMV-seronegative.

The V call is TRBV18, the J call TRBJ1-2, with D tentatively TRBD1 (5 bases). Germline V gene sequence: CDR1 KGHSH, CDR2 LQKENI. The CDR3 is 16 residues long. Trimming shortened V by 0 bases and J by 6 bases, and 17 bases separated the two germline ends. For the CDR3, the DNA is TGTGCCAGCTCACCACCGTCAAGGGGCGATGAGAATGGCTACACCTTC. It specifies CASSPPSRGDENGYTF.

The V gene is TRBV5-5, the J gene TRBJ2-5; D possibly corresponds to TRBD2 (6 bases). Germline V gene lookup returns CDR1 SGHKS and CDR2 YYEKEE (reference sequence). This CDR3 is built from 16 residues. V lost 3 bases, J lost 2 bases, and 17 bases lay in between. CDR3 region: CASSWEWGGAQETQYF. For the CDR3, the DNA is TGTGCCAGCAGCTGGGAGTGGGGCGGGGCGCAAGAGACCCAGTACTTC.

The chain joins TRBV7-9 to TRBJ1-2, with 7 bases identical to TRBD1. Germline V gene data show CDR1 as SEHNR and CDR2 as FQNEAQ (reference sequence). This CDR3 is built from 15 residues. V lost 2 bases and J lost 4; bases outside the gene matches: 7. CDR3 protein: CASSLPTGIVYGYTF. DNA of the CDR3: TGTGCCAGCAGCTTACCGACAGGGATCGTCTATGGCTACACCTTC.

The CDR3 here is CASRQGPNTEAFF. DNA of the CDR3: TGCGCCAGCAGACAGGGCCCGAACACTGAAGCTTTCTTT. The V and J genes are TRBV5-1 and TRBJ1-1, with D tentatively TRBD1 (6 bases). From germline, CDR1 is SGHRS and CDR2 YFSETQ. The length of the CDR3 is 13 residues. With 5 bases removed from V and 1 base from J, the gap between germline ends came to 9 bases.

The rearrangement links TRBV9 to TRBJ1-5; 7 nucleotides line up with TRBD1. The J segment lost 3 bases and the V segment lost 4 bases, leaving 4 bases of the junction unmatched. Germline CDR1 and CDR2: SGDLS and YYNGEE. The CDR3 is made up of 14 amino acids. In DNA form, the CDR3 reads TGTGCCAGCAGCTTCGGGACAGACAATCAGCCCCAGCATTTT. Residues: CASSFGTDNQPQHF. The complete variable domain, with remaining parts taken from reference TRBV9 and TRBJ1-5, reads DSGVTQTPKHLITATGQRVTLRCSPRSGDLSVYWYQQSLDQGLQFLIQYYNGEERAKGNILERFSAQQFPDLHSELNLSSLELGDSALYFCASSFGTDNQPQHFGDGTRLSIL.

This chain links TRBV19 with TRBJ1-2; TRBD1 matches 8 bases. The CDR3 extends over 14 amino acids. Looked up from germline, CDR1 is LNHDA and CDR2 is SQIVND (reference sequence). V lost 2 bases to trimming and J lost 7 bases; unmatched junction nucleotides: 6. The CDR3 sequence: CASSIRQGAVGYTF. The CDR3 DNA is TGTGCCAGTAGTATAAGGCAGGGGGCGGTTGGCTACACCTTC.

The chain has TRBV14 and TRBJ2-1, with TRBD2 matching over 9 bases. The germline CDR1 and CDR2 sequences are SGHDN and FVKESK. The length of the CDR3 is 16 residues. V dropped 2 bases and J dropped 9; count of bases not matched to a gene: 11. The CDR3 DNA reads as TGTGCCAGCAGCCAAAGATACAGCGGGAGGTTTGGTGAGCAGTTCTTC. Its protein is CASSQRYSGRFGEQFF.

The chain uses TRBV5-6 and TRBJ1-2; D is perhaps TRBD1 (5 bases). V lost 0 bases, J lost 2 bases, and 8 bases lay in between. CDR3 size: 14 residues. Looked up from germline, CDR1 is SGHDT and CDR2 is YYEEEE. The CDR3 sequence: CASSLVPGNYGYTF. The DNA of the CDR3 is TGTGCCAGCAGCTTGGTTCCAGGGAACTATGGCTACACCTTC.

This chain uses TRBV10-3 with TRBJ1-5; TRBD1 agrees at 8 bases. V lost 8 bases and J lost 5; bases outside the gene matches: 11. The CDR3 has 15 residues. Germline V gene data show CDR1 as ENHRY and CDR2 as SYGVKD. The CDR3 sequence: CAISSAGGQDQPQHF. The CDR3 DNA reads as TGTGCCATCTCCTCGGCAGGGGGCCAGGATCAGCCCCAGCATTTT.

V and J are TRBV6-5 and TRBJ1-2; no clear D gene. The V gene's germline CDR1 is MNHEY and CDR2 SVGAGI. V shed 6 bases and J shed 5 bases, with 13 bases lying between them. The CDR3 is 13 amino acids. The CDR3 loop reads CASSFTRDYGYTF. The CDR3 nucleotides read TGTGCCAGCAGCTTTACGAGGGATTATGGCTACACCTTC.

J is TRBJ2-6 and V is TRBV27, with TRBD1 identical over 9 bases. This CDR3 comprises 20 residues. Unmatched junction bases numbered 14, after V lost 5 bases and J lost 0 bases. Germline assignment: CDR1 MNHEY and CDR2 SMNVEV (reference sequence). Here the CDR3 reads CASSLRRDRVLHSGANVLTF. In DNA, the CDR3 is TGTGCCAGCAGTCTACGGAGGGACAGGGTTCTACACTCTGGGGCCAACGTCCTGACTTTC.

The J gene is TRBJ2-5, the V gene TRBV9; D may be TRBD2 (6 bases). Germline-derived CDR1 and CDR2 are SGDLS and YYNGEE. The V gene lost 0 bases and the J gene lost 5 bases, with 14 bases spanning the gap. This CDR3 spans 15 amino acids. The CDR3 protein is CASSVGGLLWETQYF. The DNA for the CDR3 is TGTGCCAGCAGCGTAGGCGGACTACTTTGGGAGACCCAGTACTTC.

The genes are TRBV18 and TRBJ1-2; 7 bases map to TRBD1. Germline V CDR1 and CDR2: KGHSH, LQKENI. The ends lost 5 bases at V and 2 bases at J; junction bases unmatched: 8. There are 15 residues in the CDR3. The CDR3 region is CASSTSRTGNYGYTF. In DNA, the CDR3 is TGTGCCAGCTCAACGTCACGGACAGGCAACTATGGCTACACCTTC.

The chain uses TRBV5-1 and TRBJ2-3, with TRBD2 matching over 10 bases. The CDR3 sequence is 15 residues long. V was pared by 0 bases and J by 7 bases, with 5 bases of the junction left unmatched. The germline gives CDR1 SGHRS, CDR2 YFSETQ. The CDR3 here is CASSLGLAGGNTQYF. CDR3 DNA sequence: TGCGCCAGCAGCTTGGGACTAGCGGGTGGGAATACGCAGTATTTT.

The rearrangement joins TRBV6-4 to TRBJ2-3, with D tentatively TRBD2 (6 bases). The germline V and J ends were trimmed by 4 bases and 0 bases, with 8 bases remaining between them. The CDR3 has 14 residues. Per the germline V gene, CDR1 is MRHNA and CDR2 is SNTAGT. CDR3 nucleotides: TGTGCCAGCAGTGGCAGCGGGAGCACAGATACGCAGTATTTT. As protein: CASSGSGSTDTQYF.

The chain is built from TRBV28 and TRBJ2-4, with 9 bases lining up with TRBD2. The CDR3 covers 13 residues. Germline CDR1 and CDR2: MDHEN and SYDVKM. With 6 bases clipped from V and 8 bases from J, the junction kept 5 bases outside the gene matches. DNA of the CDR3: TGTGCCAGCAGGGGTGCGGGGGGGGACATTCAGTACTTC. The encoded protein is CASRGAGGDIQYF.

This clone was observed a few times. The gene calls are TRBV9 and TRBJ2-2, with D possibly matching TRBD1 (6 bases). The CDR3 is made up of 14 amino acids. The germline CDR1 and CDR2 sequences are SGDLS and YYNGEE. Trimming pared 3 bases from V and 5 bases from J, leaving 11 bases between. CDR3 coding DNA: TGTGCCAGCAGCGCGGCAGGGGAGACCGGGGAGCTGTTTTTT. It encodes CASSAAGETGELFF. Supplemented by reference TRBV9 and TRBJ2-2, the full variable domain reads DSGVTQTPKHLITATGQRVTLRCSPRSGDLSVYWYQQSLDQGLQFLIQYYNGEERAKGNILERFSAQQFPDLHSELNLSSLELGDSALYFCASSAAGETGELFFGEGSRLTVL.

CDR3 amino acids: CASSVAANTEAFF. The CDR3 coding sequence is TGTGCCAGCAGCGTGGCGGCGAACACTGAAGCTTTCTTT. The chain couples TRBV9 to TRBJ1-1; D ambiguous. The CDR3 extends over 13 amino acids. Germline V gives CDR1 SGDLS, CDR2 YYNGEE. V was clipped by 2 bases and J by 1 base, with 6 bases between them.

This rearrangement joins TRBV10-1 to TRBJ2-1; 8 bases align to TRBD2. This CDR3 is built from 15 residues. The V segment lost 1 base and the J segment 6 bases; nucleotides outside the gene matches: 5. The germline gives CDR1 WNHNN, CDR2 SYGVQD (reference sequence). CDR3 sequence (DNA): TGCGCCAGCAGTGAGTGGACGGGGGGGGTCAATGAGCAGTTCTTC. Protein sequence: CASSEWTGGVNEQFF.

The chain links TRBV9 to TRBJ1-4; tentative D call: TRBD1 (6 bases). CDR1 is SGDLS and CDR2 is YYNGEE in the germline V gene. CDR3 length: 15 residues. Trimming stripped 1 base from V and 7 bases from J, with 14 bases between. The CDR3 sequence: CASSVTRGAAEKLFF. The CDR3 bases are TGTGCCAGCAGCGTAACCCGGGGGGCGGCTGAAAAACTGTTTTTT.

CDR3 in DNA: TGTGCCAGCAGCGCACAAGGAGGACAGATCAGCGGACAGCCCCAGCATTTT. Amino acid sequence: CASSAQGGQISGQPQHF. This rearrangement joins TRBV7-3 to TRBJ1-5; D may be TRBD1 (6 bases). This CDR3 has 17 amino acids. From germline, CDR1 is SGHTA and CDR2 FQGTGA. Trimming took off 5 bases at V and 7 bases at J, with 24 bases between the two ends.

J is TRBJ2-3 and V is TRBV6-5; D not certain. Trimming shortened V by 3 bases and J by 3 bases, and 10 bases separated the two germline ends. Germline assignment: CDR1 MNHEY and CDR2 SVGAGI. CDR3 length: 14 amino acids. The CDR3 loop reads CASSYSQQTDTQYF. CDR3 DNA sequence: TGTGCCAGCAGTTATTCACAGCAGACAGATACGCAGTATTTT.

This chain uses TRBV11-2 with TRBJ2-5; D gene unclear. The CDR3 consists of 16 residues. Germline CDR1 reads SGHAT; CDR2 reads FQNNGV. V was pared by 2 bases and J by 2 bases, with 15 bases between. CDR3 in DNA: TGTGCCAGCAGCTTACATAGTCAGGCGACGCAAGAGACCCAGTACTTC. It is translated as CASSLHSQATQETQYF. The full variable domain, completed using reference TRBV11-2 and TRBJ2-5, is EAGVAQSPRYKIIEKRQSVAFWCNPISGHATLYWYQQILGQGPKLLIQFQNNGVVDDSQLPKDRFSAERLKGVDSTLKIQPAKLEDSAVYLCASSLHSQATQETQYFGPGTRLLVL.

The J gene is TRBJ2-1, the V gene TRBV11-3, with 10 bases identical to TRBD2. J lost 7 bases, V lost 5 bases, and 11 bases had no gene match. Germline V gene data show CDR1 as SGHNT and CDR2 as YENEEA. This CDR3 spans 16 amino acids. CDR3 bases: TGTGCCAGCAGCCCTCGGGCTAGCGGGGGATGGAATGAGCAGTTCTTC. Translating gives CASSPRASGGWNEQFF.

The chain combines TRBV27 with TRBJ1-5, with D hard to call. The CDR3 has 13 amino acids. Germline-derived CDR1 and CDR2 are MNHEY and SMNVEV (reference sequence). V was shortened by 4 bases and J by 2 bases, with 6 bases between the two germline ends. The chain's CDR3 is CASSSRGNQPQHF. CDR3 DNA sequence: TGTGCCAGCAGTTCGCGGGGCAATCAGCCCCAGCATTTT.

The chain recombines TRBV5-1 with TRBJ2-2, with D tentatively TRBD1 (5 bases). Per germline, CDR1 SGHRS and CDR2 YFSETQ. This CDR3 has 12 residues. The V gene lost 4 bases and the J gene lost 6 bases, with 7 bases spanning the gap. CDR3 sequence (DNA): TGCGCCAGCAGCGCAGGGTCCGGGGAGCTGTTTTTT. This codes for CASSAGSGELFF. Filled out from reference TRBV5-1 and TRBJ2-2, the complete variable domain reads KAGVTQTPRYLIKTRGQQVTLSCSPISGHRSVSWYQQTPGQGLQFLFEYFSETQRNKGNFPGRFSGRQFSNSRSEMNVSTLELGDSALYLCASSAGSGELFFGEGSRLTVL.

The rearrangement joins TRBV7-9 to TRBJ2-5; D may be TRBD1 or TRBD2 (5 bases each). This CDR3 region has 15 residues. CDR1 is SEHNR, CDR2 FQNEAQ, per germline (reference sequence). V lost 5 bases, J lost 4 bases, and 17 bases lay in between. CDR3 sequence reads: CASSVEGSGLETQYF. The CDR3 DNA sequence: TGTGCCAGCAGCGTAGAGGGGTCAGGGTTAGAGACCCAGTACTTC.

This chain joins TRBV5-4 and TRBJ2-2; D unclear. Trimming took off 4 bases at V and 5 bases at J, with 9 bases between the two ends. CDR1 is SGHNT, CDR2 YYREEE, per germline (reference sequence). The CDR3 is 13 residues long. The CDR3 region is CASSREPTGELFF. The CDR3 DNA reads as TGTGCCAGCAGCCGAGAACCAACCGGGGAGCTGTTTTTT.

As concerns this clone: Other DNA variants within this sample encode the same CDR3. The rearrangement joins TRBV9 to TRBJ1-3; 11 positions agree with TRBD1. The CDR3 totals 18 residues. CDR1 and CDR2 (germline): SGDLS, YYNGEE. Germline trimming cut 1 base from V and 3 bases from J; bases unmatched to any gene: 9. CDR3 sequence reads: CASSVRAGQGANGNTIYF. CDR3 coding DNA: TGTGCCAGCAGCGTAAGAGCTGGACAGGGGGCTAATGGAAACACCATATATTTT.